The 9 T cell receptor beta chains listed next were all sequenced from one sample in a study of T cell responses to AZD1222 COVID-19 vaccine. Profiling relied on immunoSEQ multiplex PCR, and the TCRdb table lists in-frame clones only, not all of them. The sample records roughly 130,000 clones, 94% being singletons. The specimen comprised peripheral blood, sampled on day 0 of AZD1222 vaccination. The receptor source for this set is an adult in good health.

This clone was found once. The chain uses TRBV11-3 and TRBJ2-3; D remains unclear. Germline loops: CDR1 SGHNT, CDR2 YENEEA. The CDR3 sequence is 15 residues long. Trimming shortened V by 1 base and J by 0 bases, and 8 bases separated the two germline ends. CDR3 residues: CASSLGSASTDTQYF. The CDR3 bases are TGTGCCAGCAGCTTAGGATCGGCCAGCACAGATACGCAGTATTTT.

The chain links TRBV18 to TRBJ1-2; tentatively, D is TRBD1 (6 bases). Trimming shortened V by 3 bases and J by 4 bases, and 15 bases separated the two germline ends. Looked up from germline, CDR1 is KGHSH and CDR2 is LQKENI. The CDR3 has 15 amino acids. CDR3 loop: CASSPQGRGGYGYTF. The CDR3 DNA reads as TGTGCCAGCTCACCCCAGGGGCGCGGTGGCTATGGCTACACCTTC.

The J gene is TRBJ2-5, the V gene TRBV7-2; D is undetermined. Trimming left V 2 bases short and J 3 bases short, with 19 bases between. The CDR3 is 17 amino acids. Germline V gene data show CDR1 as SGHTA and CDR2 as FQGNSA. CDR3 sequence (DNA): TGTGCCAGCAGCTTAAAAGGCGTGTGGGCTAACGAAGAGACCCAGTACTTC. This translates into CASSLKGVWANEETQYF.

The V gene is TRBV5-5, the J gene TRBJ1-2; D ambiguous. V lost 0 bases to trimming and J lost 0 bases, with 9 bases between them. Germline assignment: CDR1 SGHKS and CDR2 YYEKEE (reference sequence). The CDR3 loop spans 15 amino acids. CDR3 nucleotide sequence: TGTGCCAGCAGCTTGGCGGCAGTCCCTAACTATGGCTACACCTTC. Its translation is CASSLAAVPNYGYTF.

V is TRBV3-1 (or the pseudogene TRBV3-2) and J is TRBJ2-7; D call uncertain. The CDR3 contains 13 residues. Germline loops: CDR1 LGHDT, CDR2 YNNKEL (reference sequence). The germline V and J ends were trimmed by 0 bases and 9 bases, with 12 bases remaining between them. CDR3 DNA: TGTGCCAGCAGCCAAGATCCCCCTTCGGGGCAGTACTTC. Encoded protein: CASSQDPPSGQYF.

The rearrangement links TRBV6-5 to TRBJ1-3; tentatively, D is TRBD1 (6 bases). Germline assignment: CDR1 MNHEY and CDR2 SVGAGI. V lost 7 bases and J 4 bases, leaving 17 bases between the germline ends. CDR3 length equals 15 residues. CDR3 nucleotide sequence: TGTGCCAGCAAAAGGTCAGGGGTAGCCGGAAACACCATATATTTT. It is translated as CASKRSGVAGNTIYF.

The genes are TRBV1 and TRBJ1-5; the table names TRBD1, a call not compared with the DNA. TRBV1 is labeled a pseudogene. The CDR3 covers 14 residues. The CDR3 protein is CTSTGDNSNQPQHF. The CDR3 DNA sequence: TGCACCAGCACTGGGGACAATAGCAATCAGCCCCAGCATTTT.

This clone was detected only once. The V gene is TRBV7-9, the J gene TRBJ2-1, with 7 bases identical to TRBD2. With V trimmed by 1 base and J by 2 bases, 8 bases remained unmatched. The germline V gene encodes CDR1 SEHNR and CDR2 FQNEAQ (reference sequence). The CDR3 length is 17 residues. As DNA, the CDR3 is TGTGCCAGCAGCTTAGTCGACGGGAGGCGCCCCTACAATGAGCAGTTCTTC. Its protein product is CASSLVDGRRPYNEQFF.

J is TRBJ2-1 and V is TRBV13; TRBD1 agrees at 10 bases. The V segment lost 1 base and the J segment 5 bases; nucleotides outside the gene matches: 2. This CDR3 is 15 amino acids long. Germline values: CDR1 PRHDT, CDR2 FYEKMQ (reference sequence). CDR3 in DNA: TGTGCCAGCAGCTTAGTCGGGACAGGGGACAATGAGCAGTTCTTC. Its protein product is CASSLVGTGDNEQFF.